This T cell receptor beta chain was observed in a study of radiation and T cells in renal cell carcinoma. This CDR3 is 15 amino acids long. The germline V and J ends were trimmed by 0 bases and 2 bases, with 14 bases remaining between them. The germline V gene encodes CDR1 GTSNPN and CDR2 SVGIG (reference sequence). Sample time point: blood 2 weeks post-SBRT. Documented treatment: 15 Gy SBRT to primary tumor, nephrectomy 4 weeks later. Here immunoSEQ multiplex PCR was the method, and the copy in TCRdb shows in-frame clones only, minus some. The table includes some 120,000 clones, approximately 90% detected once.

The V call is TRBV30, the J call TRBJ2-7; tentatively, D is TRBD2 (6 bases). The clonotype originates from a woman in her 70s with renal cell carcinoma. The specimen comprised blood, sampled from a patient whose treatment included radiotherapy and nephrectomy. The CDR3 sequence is CAWSVWRGGAYEQYF. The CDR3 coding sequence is TGTGCCTGGAGTGTCTGGAGGGGAGGCGCCTACGAGCAGTACTTC. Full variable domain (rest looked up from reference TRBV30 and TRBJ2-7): SQTIHQWPATLVQPVGSPLSLECTVEGTSNPNLYWYRQAAGRGLQLLFYSVGIGQISSEVPQNLSASRPQDRQFILSSKKLLLSDSGFYLCAWSVWRGGAYEQYFGPGTRLTVT.